The 32 T cell receptor beta chains below come from one sample, sequenced in a study of T-cell reconstitution after alpha-beta-depleted transplantation in children. TCRbeta library construction was performed incorporating unique molecular identifiers. TCRdb redid the calling of the PCR reads with MiXCR, one entry per CDR3 protein. The table includes hundreds of thousands of distinct CDR3 sequences, under 12% detected once. The sample consisted of PBMCs, taken before TCRalphabeta/CD19-depleted stem cell transplant. The receptor source for this set is a child aged 2 to 10 with inherited bone marrow failure, due to receive a stem cell transplant.

This clonotype was recorded at least ten times. This chain links TRBV12-3 or TRBV12-4 with TRBJ1-5; no clear D. The CDR3 has 12 residues. The V end was cut by 5 bases, the J end by 5 bases, with 7 bases between. CDR3 bases: TGTGCCAGCAGTCCCAGCCATCAGCCCCAGCATTTT. It is translated as CASSPSHQPQHF.

At least ten counts were recorded for this clonotype. The junction does not match germline at one end; this may be a read error. This rearrangement joins TRBV20-1 to TRBJ2-7, with D possibly matching TRBD1 (6 bases). The CDR3 runs 15 residues. Per the germline V gene, CDR1 is DFQATT and CDR2 is SNEGSKA (reference sequence). CDR3 in DNA: TGCAGTGCCAGAGAACCGGGACAAACTCTCCTGGAGCAGTACTTC. This gives the protein CSAREPGQTLLEQYF.

This clonotype was observed a handful of times. The chain employs TRBV12-3 or TRBV12-4 and TRBJ1-1; D unclear. This CDR3 contains 15 residues. V was pared by 4 bases and J by 7 bases, with 19 bases between. Written as DNA, the CDR3 is TGTGCCAGCAGTTGGCGGGCAGCGGGCACTGATGAAGCTTTCTTT. This sequence encodes CASSWRAAGTDEAFF.

This clonotype has a handful of counts. The chain is built from TRBV6-2 or TRBV6-3 and TRBJ2-1, with D possibly matching TRBD1 (5 bases). CDR1 is MNHEY, CDR2 SVGEGT, per germline. CDR3 length equals 15 residues. Trimming pared 6 bases from V and 7 bases from J, leaving 19 bases between. The CDR3, as DNA: TGTGCCAGCAGCCCCCTCGGCTCCGCAGGGAATGAGCAGTTCTTC. Translation: CASSPLGSAGNEQFF.

This clonotype was detected ten times or more. The genes are TRBV20-1 and TRBJ1-5, with TRBD1 matching over 10 bases. With V trimmed by 1 base and J by 11 bases, 14 bases remained unmatched. Germline loops: CDR1 DFQATT, CDR2 SNEGSKA (reference sequence). CDR3 length: 16 amino acids. CDR3 in amino acids: CSARAAGTGDQSAQHF. As DNA, the CDR3 is TGCAGTGCTAGAGCCGCCGGGACAGGGGACCAATCAGCCCAGCATTTT.

This clonotype was picked up many times. Just one base apart from a much larger clone, this may be a read error. The V call is TRBV5-1, the J call TRBJ2-7; 9 bases match TRBD1. In germline, CDR1 is SGHRS, CDR2 YFSETQ. The CDR3 loop spans 13 amino acids. The V and J ends lost 3 bases and 3 bases, in that order; junction bases with no gene match: 1. The CDR3: CASSWGQGYEQYF. The CDR3 nucleotides are TGCGCCAGCAGCTGGGGACAGGGCTACGAGCAGTACTTC.

This clonotype was seen repeatedly, ten times or more. J is TRBJ2-1 and V is TRBV7-2; the D is unclear. The CDR3 consists of 15 residues. Germline lookup yields CDR1 SGHTA and CDR2 FQGNSA. V was pared by 3 bases and J by 0 bases, with 9 bases between. CDR3 bases: TGTGCCAGCAGCTTGTTAGCCAGCTCCTACAATGAGCAGTTCTTC. Protein: CASSLLASSYNEQFF.

This clonotype showed up many times. The V gene is TRBV5-1, the J gene TRBJ2-2; D ambiguous. The length of the CDR3 is 13 residues. V was clipped by 5 bases and J by 3 bases, with 8 bases between them. The germline V gene has CDR1 SGHRS and CDR2 YFSETQ. The CDR3 DNA sequence: TGCGCCAGCAGGTCCGGTGACACCGGGGAGCTGTTTTTT. Its protein is CASRSGDTGELFF.

This chain joins TRBV7-8 and TRBJ2-2, with TRBD2 as a possible D gene (5 bases). The CDR3 is made up of 15 amino acids. V lost 5 bases, J lost 3 bases, and 13 bases lay in between. Germline CDR1 and CDR2: SGHVS and FQNEAQ. The DNA of the CDR3 is TGTGCCAGCAGCCGAGGGATAGGCTACACCGGGGAGCTGTTTTTT. Translation gives CASSRGIGYTGELFF.

This clonotype has at least ten counts. The chain joins TRBV2 to TRBJ2-1, with D uncertain. Germline lookup yields CDR1 SNHLY and CDR2 FYNNEI. Trimming left V 3 bases short and J 10 bases short, with 13 bases between. The CDR3 is made up of 13 amino acids. Here the CDR3 DNA reads TGTGCCAGCAGTGATCACCCCGTTAGGGAGCAGTTCTTC. As protein: CASSDHPVREQFF. The complete variable domain, with remaining parts taken from reference TRBV2 and TRBJ2-1, reads EPEVTQTPSHQVTQMGQEVILRCVPISNHLYFYWYRQILGQKVEFLVSFYNNEISEKSEIFDDQFSVERPDGSNFTLKIRSTKLEDSAMYFCASSDHPVREQFFGPGTRLTVL.

Turning to this clonotype: One end of the junction varies from germline; a read error may be responsible. The V and J genes are TRBV6-2 or TRBV6-3 and TRBJ1-2; possibly TRBD1 for D (5 bases). Germline V gives CDR1 MNHEY, CDR2 SVGEGT. The CDR3 is 13 residues long. In DNA, the CDR3 is TGTACCAGCAGCCCCCGGGACGGCTATGGCTACACCTTC. Protein: CTSSPRDGYGYTF.

The chain recombines TRBV10-3 with TRBJ2-7; D is possibly TRBD1 (6 bases). Trimming took 0 bases from V and 6 from J, leaving 12 bases between them. Germline values: CDR1 ENHRY, CDR2 SYGVKD. This CDR3 region has 14 residues. The CDR3 reads CAISESAGEGEQYF. The CDR3 DNA is TGTGCCATCAGTGAGTCGGCAGGGGAAGGCGAGCAGTACTTC.

There are a few counts of this clonotype. The chain carries TRBV19 and TRBJ2-7; D call uncertain. The CDR3 is made up of 13 amino acids. Trimming removed 3 bases from V and 1 base from J, with 7 bases in between. The V gene's germline CDR1 is LNHDA and CDR2 SQIVND (reference sequence). CDR3 bases: TGTGCCAGTAGTATGGTTGGTTCCTACGAGCAGTACTTC. Its protein product is CASSMVGSYEQYF. Filled out from reference TRBV19 and TRBJ2-7, the complete variable domain reads DGGITQSPKYLFRKEGQNVTLSCEQNLNHDAMYWYRQDPGQGLRLIYYSQIVNDFQKGDIAEGYSVSREKKESFPLTVTSAQKNPTAFYLCASSMVGSYEQYFGPGTRLTVT.

This rearrangement joins TRBV19 to TRBJ1-5; D possibly corresponds to TRBD1 (6 bases). The CDR3 has 14 residues. The germline V and J ends were trimmed by 10 bases and 5 bases, with 18 bases remaining between them. CDR1 LNHDA and CDR2 SQIVND come from the germline V gene (reference sequence). The CDR3 DNA sequence: TGTGCCACCCAATCCAGGGGTTCCTATCAGCCCCAGCATTTT. It yields the protein CATQSRGSYQPQHF.

This clonotype was picked up many times. The chain couples TRBV20-1 to TRBJ1-1; D not resolved. CDR1 and CDR2 (germline): DFQATT, SNEGSKA (reference sequence). This CDR3 has 12 amino acids. Trimming cost V 7 bases and J 4 bases, with 13 bases left between them. The CDR3 protein is CSVAVGSTEAFF. The CDR3 DNA reads as TGCAGTGTAGCGGTGGGGAGCACTGAAGCTTTCTTT.

V gene TRBV7-9 combines with J gene TRBJ1-1; D uncertain. V dropped 1 base and J dropped 3 bases, with 6 bases sitting between them. The CDR3 contains 13 residues. CDR1 is SEHNR and CDR2 is FQNEAQ in the germline V gene (reference sequence). The chain's CDR3 is CASSLVQYTEAFF. The CDR3 DNA reads as TGTGCCAGCAGCTTAGTGCAGTACACTGAAGCTTTCTTT.

This chain uses TRBV29-1 with TRBJ2-7; the D gene is possibly TRBD1 (5 bases). CDR1 SQVTM and CDR2 ANQGSEA come from the germline V gene. There are 13 residues in the CDR3. V was clipped by 2 bases and J by 2 bases, with 10 bases between them. CDR3 amino acids: CSVEIQGTYEQYF. DNA for the CDR3: TGCAGCGTTGAAATCCAGGGAACCTACGAGCAGTACTTC.

This clonotype was seen repeatedly, ten times or more. The rearrangement joins TRBV20-1 to TRBJ2-1; TRBD2 aligns across 8 bases. The CDR3 runs to 15 residues. The J segment lost 1 base and the V segment lost 3 bases, leaving 5 bases of the junction unmatched. Germline assignment: CDR1 DFQATT and CDR2 SNEGSKA (reference sequence). The chain's CDR3 is CSASGRGESYNEQFF. The CDR3 nucleotides are TGCAGTGCTAGCGGGAGGGGAGAGTCCTACAATGAGCAGTTCTTC.

This clonotype showed up just a few times. The V gene is TRBV20-1, the J gene TRBJ2-4, with D perhaps matching TRBD2 (6 bases). V was cut by 0 bases and J by 8 bases, with 14 bases left in between. CDR3 size: 14 residues. CDR1 and CDR2 from the germline V gene are DFQATT and SNEGSKA (reference sequence). CDR3 nucleotide sequence: TGCAGTGCTAGAGACCGTACTAGCAGGGACATTCAGTACTTC. Protein product: CSARDRTSRDIQYF.

The chain couples TRBV29-1 to TRBJ2-2; possibly TRBD1 or TRBD2 for D (6 bases each). V lost 0 bases and J 5 bases, leaving 16 bases between the germline ends. The CDR3 sequence is 16 residues long. Per the germline V gene, CDR1 is SQVTM and CDR2 is ANQGSEA. In DNA, the CDR3 is TGCAGCGTTGAAGATCGAGGGGGGCTAGGAACCGGGGAGCTGTTTTTT. Translated, it gives CSVEDRGGLGTGELFF.

J is TRBJ2-3 and V is TRBV7-6; D is ambiguous. CDR1 is SGHVS and CDR2 is FNYEAQ in the germline V gene. Trimming removed 1 base from V and 2 bases from J, with 13 bases in between. The CDR3 has 16 amino acids. CDR3 DNA: TGTGCCAGCAGCTTAGGGTTGGGCAGGACCACAGATACGCAGTATTTT. Protein sequence: CASSLGLGRTTDTQYF.

This clonotype was seen ten or more times. The chain carries TRBV6-2 or TRBV6-3 and TRBJ2-1, with 16 positions matching TRBD2. J gave up 0 bases and V 5 bases, and 10 bases lay outside the gene matches. This CDR3 is 20 amino acids long. Germline lookup yields CDR1 MNHEY and CDR2 SVGEGT. In nucleotides, the CDR3 is TGTGCCAGCAGTCACCTGGGACTAGCGGGAGGGCCGAACTCCTACAATGAGCAGTTCTTC. Translation: CASSHLGLAGGPNSYNEQFF.

This clonotype was counted between two and nine times. This chain links TRBV6-1 with TRBJ2-7, with 7 bases identical to TRBD2. The CDR3 has 15 residues. CDR1 MNHNS and CDR2 SASEGT come from the germline V gene. The trim removed 7 bases at V and 1 base at J, leaving 10 bases unmatched. The CDR3 region is CASTPIAGLSYEQYF. The CDR3, as DNA: TGTGCCAGCACTCCGATAGCGGGCCTATCCTACGAGCAGTACTTC.

The chain combines TRBV6-2 or TRBV6-3 with TRBJ2-7; tentatively, D is TRBD1 (6 bases). This CDR3 spans 14 amino acids. V lost 5 bases, J lost 4 bases, and 15 bases lay in between. Per germline, CDR1 MNHEY and CDR2 SVGEGT. CDR3 coding DNA: TGTGCCAGCAGTCCGGGACACCACCTTTACGAGCAGTACTTC. It codes for CASSPGHHLYEQYF.

This clonotype came up a few times. V usage is TRBV13 and J usage is TRBJ2-5; maybe TRBD2 (6 bases). CDR1 is PRHDT, CDR2 FYEKMQ, per germline (reference sequence). This CDR3 is built from 14 residues. V lost 2 bases and J lost 3, with 10 bases in between. The DNA for the CDR3 is TGTGCCAGCAGCTTAACGTGGGAGGAAGAGACCCAGTACTTC. Encoded protein: CASSLTWEEETQYF. Filled out from reference TRBV13 and TRBJ2-5, the complete variable domain reads AAGVIQSPRHLIKEKRETATLKCYPIPRHDTVYWYQQGPGQDPQFLISFYEKMQSDKGSIPDRFSAQQFSDYHSELNMSSLELGDSALYFCASSLTWEEETQYFGPGTRLLVL.

The table lists this clonotype with many counts. V is TRBV29-1 and J is TRBJ2-1; TRBD2 might be the D (5 bases). The CDR3 contains 15 residues. CDR1 and CDR2 (germline): SQVTM, ANQGSEA. Trimming took 1 base from V and 2 from J, leaving 12 bases between them. This chain's CDR3 is CSVEGAGRPYNEQFF. The CDR3 nucleotides are TGCAGCGTTGAAGGGGCGGGTAGACCCTACAATGAGCAGTTCTTC.

This clonotype was picked up many times. The genes are TRBV7-9 and TRBJ2-5; D possibly uses TRBD1 or TRBD2 (5 bases each). V dropped 3 bases and J dropped 6 bases, with 11 bases sitting between them. CDR3 length: 13 residues. Germline V gene sequence: CDR1 SEHNR, CDR2 FQNEAQ (reference sequence). The CDR3 protein is CASSFEGTKTQYF. CDR3 nucleotides: TGTGCCAGCAGCTTTGAGGGGACGAAGACCCAGTACTTC.

This clonotype came up many times. This chain connects TRBV27 to TRBJ1-2, with TRBD1 matching 7 bases. V gave up 0 bases and J gave up 6 bases; unmatched junction bases: 1. CDR3 size: 13 residues. CDR1 and CDR2 from the germline V gene are MNHEY and SMNVEV (reference sequence). This CDR3 reads CASSLSGGHGYTF. Written as DNA, the CDR3 is TGTGCCAGCAGTTTATCAGGGGGCCATGGCTACACCTTC.

This clonotype was seen at least ten times. V gene TRBV20-1 combines with J gene TRBJ2-3, with D perhaps TRBD2 (6 bases). Germline CDR1 is DFQATT and CDR2 is SNEGSKA (reference sequence). Trimming removed 5 bases from V and 5 bases from J, with 17 bases in between. There are 14 residues in the CDR3. The CDR3 region is CSAWGLHIVDTQYF. The CDR3, as DNA: TGCAGTGCTTGGGGACTCCATATTGTAGATACGCAGTATTTT.

At least ten counts were recorded for this clonotype. The rearrangement joins TRBV20-1 to TRBJ2-7; D is unresolved. Germline V gene data show CDR1 as DFQATT and CDR2 as SNEGSKA (reference sequence). The V gene lost 8 bases and the J gene lost 0 bases, with 17 bases spanning the gap. There are 14 residues in the CDR3. The CDR3 region has the DNA TGCAGTTCCGTCGACGCCACGAGCTCCTACGAGCAGTACTTC. Its translation is CSSVDATSSYEQYF.

This clonotype was seen at least ten times. The J gene is TRBJ2-7, the V gene TRBV7-9, with D perhaps matching TRBD1 (6 bases). Trimming cost V 5 bases and J 2 bases, with 13 bases left between them. This CDR3 has 14 amino acids. Germline assignment: CDR1 SEHNR and CDR2 FQNEAQ (reference sequence). CDR3 DNA sequence: TGTGCCAGCAGCCCCCGGGACAAGACCTACGAGCAGTACTTC. Translated: CASSPRDKTYEQYF. Full variable domain (missing parts from reference TRBV7-9 and TRBJ2-7): DTGVSQNPRHKITKRGQNVTFRCDPISEHNRLYWYRQTLGQGPEFLTYFQNEAQLEKSRLLSDRFSAERPKGSFSTLEIQRTEQGDSAMYLCASSPRDKTYEQYFGPGTRLTVT.

Here the CDR3 reads CASSSIAVTDTQYF. CDR3 coding DNA: TGTGCCAGCAGCTCAATAGCGGTCACAGATACGCAGTATTTT. The V gene is TRBV5-5, the J gene TRBJ2-3; D is possibly TRBD2 (6 bases). The V end was cut by 3 bases, the J end by 2 bases, with 10 bases between. This CDR3 comprises 14 residues. Germline CDR1 and CDR2: SGHKS and YYEKEE (reference sequence).